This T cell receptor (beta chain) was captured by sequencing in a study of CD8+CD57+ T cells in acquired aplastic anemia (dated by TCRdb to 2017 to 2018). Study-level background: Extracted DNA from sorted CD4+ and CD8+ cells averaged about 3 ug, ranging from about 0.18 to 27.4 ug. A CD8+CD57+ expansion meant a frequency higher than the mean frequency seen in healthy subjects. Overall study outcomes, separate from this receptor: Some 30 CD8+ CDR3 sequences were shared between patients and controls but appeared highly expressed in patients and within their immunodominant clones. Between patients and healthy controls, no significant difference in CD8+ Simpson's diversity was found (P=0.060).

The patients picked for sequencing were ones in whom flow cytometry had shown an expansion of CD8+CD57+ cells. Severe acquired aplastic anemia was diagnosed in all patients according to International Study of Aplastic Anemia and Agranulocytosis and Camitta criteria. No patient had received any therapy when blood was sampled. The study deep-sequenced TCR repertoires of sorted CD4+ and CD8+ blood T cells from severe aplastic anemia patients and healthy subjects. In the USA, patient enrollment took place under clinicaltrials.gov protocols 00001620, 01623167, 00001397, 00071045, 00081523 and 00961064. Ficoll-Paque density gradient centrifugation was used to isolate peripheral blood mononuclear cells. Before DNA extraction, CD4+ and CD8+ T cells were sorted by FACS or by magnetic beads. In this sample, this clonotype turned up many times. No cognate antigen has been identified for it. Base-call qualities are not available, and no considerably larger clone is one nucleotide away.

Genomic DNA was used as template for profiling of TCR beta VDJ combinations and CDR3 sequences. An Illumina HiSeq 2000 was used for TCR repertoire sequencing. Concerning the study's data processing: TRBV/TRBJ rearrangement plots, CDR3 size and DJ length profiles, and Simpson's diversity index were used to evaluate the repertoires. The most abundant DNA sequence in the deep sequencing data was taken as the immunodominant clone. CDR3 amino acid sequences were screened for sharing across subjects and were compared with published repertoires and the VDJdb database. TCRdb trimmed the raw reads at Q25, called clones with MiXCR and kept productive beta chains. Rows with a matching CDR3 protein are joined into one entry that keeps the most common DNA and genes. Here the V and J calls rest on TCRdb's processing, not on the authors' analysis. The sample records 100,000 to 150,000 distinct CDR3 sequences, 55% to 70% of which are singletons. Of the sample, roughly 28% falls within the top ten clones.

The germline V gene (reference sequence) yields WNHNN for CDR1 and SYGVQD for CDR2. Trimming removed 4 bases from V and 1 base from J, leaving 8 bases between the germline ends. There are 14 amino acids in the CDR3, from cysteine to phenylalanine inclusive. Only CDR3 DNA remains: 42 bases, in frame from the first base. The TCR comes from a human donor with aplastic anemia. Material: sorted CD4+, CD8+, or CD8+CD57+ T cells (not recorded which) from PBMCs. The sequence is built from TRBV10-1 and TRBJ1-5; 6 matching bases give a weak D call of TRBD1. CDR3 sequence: CASSAGVSNQPQHF. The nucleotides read TGCGCCAGCAGTGCAGGGGTAAGCAATCAGCCCCAGCATTTT.